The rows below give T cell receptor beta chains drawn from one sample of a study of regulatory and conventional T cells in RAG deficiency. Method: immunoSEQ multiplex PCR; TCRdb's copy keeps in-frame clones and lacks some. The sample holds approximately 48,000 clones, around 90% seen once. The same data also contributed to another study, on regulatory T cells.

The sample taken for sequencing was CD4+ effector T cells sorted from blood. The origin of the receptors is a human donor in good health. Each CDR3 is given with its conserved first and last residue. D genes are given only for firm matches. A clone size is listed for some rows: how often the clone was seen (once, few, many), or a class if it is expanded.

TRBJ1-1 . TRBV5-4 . TGTGCCAGCAGCTTGGCCGGGAGTGGGAACACTGAAGCTTTCTTT CASSLAGSGNTEAFF
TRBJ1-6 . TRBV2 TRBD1 TGTGCCAGCAGTCTACACAGGGGACGGGATTCACCCCTCCACTTT CASSLHRGRDSPLHF
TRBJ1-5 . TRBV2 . TGTGCCAGCAGTGCGCAGGTTAGCAATCAGCCCCAGCATTTT CASSAQVSNQPQHF
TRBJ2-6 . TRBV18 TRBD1 TGTGCCAGCTCACCTCGACAGGGGGCAATGACTGGGGCCAACGTCCTGACTTTC CASSPRQGAMTGANVLTF
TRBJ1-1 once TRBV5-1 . TGCGCCAGCAGGCGGCCGGCAAAGAACACTGAAGCTTTCTTT CASRRPAKNTEAFF
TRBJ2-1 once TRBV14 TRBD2 TGTGCCAGCAGCCAAGATAGTGGATTGAGTCGGGGACTAGCGGGGAACAATGAGCAGTTCTTC CASSQDSGLSRGLAGNNEQFF
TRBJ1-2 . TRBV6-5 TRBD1 TGTGCCAGCAGTTACTCCGGGACAGGGTATTATGGCTACACCTTC CASSYSGTGYYGYTF
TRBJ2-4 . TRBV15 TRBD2 TGTGCCACCAGCAGACGCCGGGAGGGATTAGCCAAAAACATTCAGTACTTC CATSRRREGLAKNIQYF
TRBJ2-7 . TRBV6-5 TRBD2 TGTGCCAGCACTTCGGGGGGATCCTACGAGCAGTACTTC CASTSGGSYEQYF
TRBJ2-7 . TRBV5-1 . TGCGCCAGCAGCTATACAGGAAACTACGAGCAGTACTTC CASSYTGNYEQYF
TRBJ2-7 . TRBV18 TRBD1 TGTGCCAGTCGAGATCCGGGACAGAGCTACGAGCAGTACTTC CASRDPGQSYEQYF
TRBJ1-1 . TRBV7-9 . TGTGCCAGCAGCCTTCCCCCCCTACCTGAAGCTTTCTTT CASSLPPLPEAFF
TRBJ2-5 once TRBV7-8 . TGTGCCAGCAGCTGGGAGGTGGGAACCCAGTACTTC CASSWEVGTQYF
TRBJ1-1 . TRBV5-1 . TGCGCCAGCAGCTTGGATACGGGGGCCTGGGCTTTCTTT CASSLDTGAWAFF
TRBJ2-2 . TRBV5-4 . TGTGCCAGCAGCTTGGATAGTCCCGGGGAGCTGTTTTTT CASSLDSPGELFF
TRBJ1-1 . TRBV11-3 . TGTGCCAGCAGACAGAGCCTGAACACTGAAGCTTTCTTT CASRQSLNTEAFF
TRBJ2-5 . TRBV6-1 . TGTGCCAGCAGTAGGGACTTCCAAGAGACCCAGTACTTC CASSRDFQETQYF
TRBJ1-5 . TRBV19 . TGTGCCAGTAGTATAGATGCCACCCAGTCCCCGCGTCAGCCCCAGCATTTT CASSIDATQSPRQPQHF
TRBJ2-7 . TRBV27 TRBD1 TGTGCCAGCAGTTTATCCACAGGGGGAATTTACGAGCAGTACTTC CASSLSTGGIYEQYF
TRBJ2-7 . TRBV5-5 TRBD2 TGTGCCAGCAGCTTGGAAGCGGGGGTAAGCTCCTACGAGCAGTACTTC CASSLEAGVSSYEQYF
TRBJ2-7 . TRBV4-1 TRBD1 TGCGCCAGCAGCCAGGAGGGTCCCGAGACAGGGGACTACGAGCAGTACTTC CASSQEGPETGDYEQYF
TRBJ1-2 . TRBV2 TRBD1 TGTGCCAGCAGTGACGGCCGGACAGGCAAATACTATGGCTACACCTTC CASSDGRTGKYYGYTF
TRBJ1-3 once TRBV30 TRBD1 TGTGCCTGGAGCGGACAGGGATCGTTCGGAAACACCATATATTTT CAWSGQGSFGNTIYF
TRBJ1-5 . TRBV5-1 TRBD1 TGCGCCAGCAGCTCCGGGACAGGGGGCAGTCAGCCCCAGCATTTT CASSSGTGGSQPQHF